There are a few counts of the clone carrying this TCR beta chain. TCRdb used MiXCR to reprocess the 5' RACE reads, holding one entry per CDR3 protein. The sample contains 110,000 or so distinct CDR3 sequences, 20% to 25% of which appear only once. Trimming pared 4 bases from V and 7 bases from J, leaving 8 bases between. CDR3 length equals 12 residues. Germline lookup yields CDR1 LGHNA and CDR2 YSLEER. This specimen comes from a study of T-cell memory formation after mild COVID-19. The sequenced sample was PBMCs or a T cell subset sorted from them (not recorded which). The source is a man aged 18 to 29 who had mild COVID-19 (a few samples of this study predate the infection). Cell type and time point are not known. The chain carries TRBV4-3 and TRBJ2-1; no reliable D call. CDR3 DNA: TGCGCCAGCAGCCTCTACGAGAATGAGCAGTTCTTC. The encoded protein is CASSLYENEQFF.